This T cell receptor beta chain was captured by sequencing in a study of blood T cell repertoires in COVID-19. Study-wide context: The United States, Italy and Spain provided the acute and convalescent COVID-19 samples. PBMCs, B-cell-depleted T cells, or T cells provided the cDNA or gDNA that made up the material.

Germline CDR1 and CDR2: SGHTA and FQGNSA. The J segment lost 5 bases and the V segment lost 5 bases, leaving 6 bases of the junction unmatched. This CDR3 has 14 residues. A few counts support this clone. Original analysis: Nucleated cell counts were estimated from reference gene primer amplification. Method: immunoSEQ multiplex PCR; TCRdb's copy keeps in-frame clones and lacks some. That table supplies the V and J calls and clone size; D and trimming were determined from the DNA. The table shows more than 110,000 clones, with over 65% occurring only once. The sequenced material came from PBMCs or T cells enriched from blood (not recorded which). The TCR was taken from a woman between 50 and 59 years old who had recovered from COVID-19. The chain recombines TRBV7-2 with TRBJ2-1; TRBD2 matches at 7 bases. CDR3 in amino acids: CASSTGRSNNEQFF. The CDR3 coding sequence is TGTGCCAGCAGCACCGGGAGGAGTAACAATGAGCAGTTCTTC.